This TCR beta chain was obtained from a study of cytomegalovirus exposure and HLA in healthy donors. Primers for the PCR totalled 60 Vbeta and 13 Jbeta. The protocol was immunoSEQ multiplex PCR, while the TCRdb copy is restricted to in-frame clones and leaves out a portion. Here the sample spans fewer than 200,000 clones, 65% to 85% being singletons. The sample was PBMCs. This clonotype was sampled from a middle-aged woman in good health and CMV-seropositive.

The CDR3 loop reads CASSIGQGRSEQYF. The CDR3 nucleotides are TGTGCCAGTAGTATAGGACAGGGAAGATCCGAGCAGTACTTC. The rearrangement links TRBV19 to TRBJ2-7; 7 nucleotides agree with TRBD1. CDR3 length: 14 amino acids. Losses at the gene ends were 1 base for V and 6 bases for J; bases not matched to a gene: 6. Germline V CDR1 and CDR2: LNHDA, SQIVND (reference sequence).